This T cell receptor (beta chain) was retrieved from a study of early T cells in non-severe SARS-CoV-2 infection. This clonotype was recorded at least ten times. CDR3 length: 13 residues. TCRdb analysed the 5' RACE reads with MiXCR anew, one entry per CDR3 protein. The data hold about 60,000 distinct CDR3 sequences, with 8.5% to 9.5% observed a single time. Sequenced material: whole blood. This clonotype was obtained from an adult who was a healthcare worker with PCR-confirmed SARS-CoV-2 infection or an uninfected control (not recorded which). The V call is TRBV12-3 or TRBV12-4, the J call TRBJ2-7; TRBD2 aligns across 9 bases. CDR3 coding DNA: TGTGCCAGCAGATTAGCGGGGGCCCACGAGCAGTACGTC. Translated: CASRLAGAHEQYV.